One TCR beta chain is described in this entry. Trimming removed 6 bases at V and 6 bases at J, with 12 bases between. Germline assignment: CDR1 SQVTM and CDR2 ANQGSEA. The CDR3 spans 11 residues. This entry is derived from a study of blood T cell dynamics during melanoma immunotherapy. Data came from immunoSEQ multiplex PCR; TCRdb stores just in-frame clones and leaves some out. The repertoire holds about 17,000 clones, 75% to 85% seen once, with about 8.1% in the top ten. Sample time point: pre-treatment baseline. This specimen consisted of blood, obtained from a patient treated with checkpoint blockade. The V gene is TRBV29-1, the J gene TRBJ2-7; D is perhaps TRBD1 or TRBD2 (6 bases each). The sequence derives from a human donor with melanoma. In DNA form, the CDR3 reads TGCAGCGTCCTGGGGGGCCCCGAGCAGTACTTC. This gives the protein CSVLGGPEQYF.